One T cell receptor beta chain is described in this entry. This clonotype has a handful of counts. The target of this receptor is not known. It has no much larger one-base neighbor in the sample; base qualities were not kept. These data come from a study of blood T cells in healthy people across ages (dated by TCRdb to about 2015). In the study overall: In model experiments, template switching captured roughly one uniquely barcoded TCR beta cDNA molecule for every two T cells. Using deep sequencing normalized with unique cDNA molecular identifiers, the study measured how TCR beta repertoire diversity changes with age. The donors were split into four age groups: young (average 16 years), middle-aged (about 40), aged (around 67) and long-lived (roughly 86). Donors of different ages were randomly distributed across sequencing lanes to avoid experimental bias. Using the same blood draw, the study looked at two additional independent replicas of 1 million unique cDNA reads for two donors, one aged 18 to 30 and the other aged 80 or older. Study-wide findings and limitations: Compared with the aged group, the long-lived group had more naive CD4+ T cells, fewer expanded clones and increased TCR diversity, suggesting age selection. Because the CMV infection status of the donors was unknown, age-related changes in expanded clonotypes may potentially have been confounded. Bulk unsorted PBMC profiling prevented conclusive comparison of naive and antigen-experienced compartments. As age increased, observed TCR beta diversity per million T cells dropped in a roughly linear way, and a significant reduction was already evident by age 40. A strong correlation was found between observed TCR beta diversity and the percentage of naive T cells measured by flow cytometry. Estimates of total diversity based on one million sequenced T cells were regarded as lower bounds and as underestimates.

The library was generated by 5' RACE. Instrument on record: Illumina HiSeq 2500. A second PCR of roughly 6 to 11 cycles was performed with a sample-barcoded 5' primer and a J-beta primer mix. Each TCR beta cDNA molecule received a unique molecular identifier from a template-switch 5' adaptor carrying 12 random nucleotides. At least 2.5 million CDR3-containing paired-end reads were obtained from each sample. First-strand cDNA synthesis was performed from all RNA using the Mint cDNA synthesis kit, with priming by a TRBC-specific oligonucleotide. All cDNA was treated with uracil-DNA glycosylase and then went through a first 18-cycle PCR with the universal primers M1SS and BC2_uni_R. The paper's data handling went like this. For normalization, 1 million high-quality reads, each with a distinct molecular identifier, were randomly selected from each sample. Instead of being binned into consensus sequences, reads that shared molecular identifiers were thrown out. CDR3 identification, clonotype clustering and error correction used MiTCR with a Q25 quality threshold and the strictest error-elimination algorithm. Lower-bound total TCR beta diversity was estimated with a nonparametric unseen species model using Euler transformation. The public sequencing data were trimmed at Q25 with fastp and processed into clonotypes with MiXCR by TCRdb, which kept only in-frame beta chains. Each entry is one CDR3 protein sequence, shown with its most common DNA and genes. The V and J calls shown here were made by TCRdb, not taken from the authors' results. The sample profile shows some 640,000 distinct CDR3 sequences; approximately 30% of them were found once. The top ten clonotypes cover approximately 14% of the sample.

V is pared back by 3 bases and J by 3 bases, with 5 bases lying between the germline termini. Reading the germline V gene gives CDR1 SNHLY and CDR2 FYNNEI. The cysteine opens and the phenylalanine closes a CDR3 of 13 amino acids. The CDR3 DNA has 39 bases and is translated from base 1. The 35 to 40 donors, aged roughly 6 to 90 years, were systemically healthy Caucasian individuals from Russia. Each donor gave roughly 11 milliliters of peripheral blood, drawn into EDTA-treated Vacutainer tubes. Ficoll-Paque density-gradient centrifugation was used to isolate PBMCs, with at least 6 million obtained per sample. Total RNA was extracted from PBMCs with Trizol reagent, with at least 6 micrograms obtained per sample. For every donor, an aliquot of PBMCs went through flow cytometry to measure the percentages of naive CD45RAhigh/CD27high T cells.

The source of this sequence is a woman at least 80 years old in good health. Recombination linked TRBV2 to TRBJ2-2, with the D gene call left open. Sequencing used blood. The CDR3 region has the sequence CASSDSYTGELFF. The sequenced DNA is TGTGCCAGCAGTGACAGTTACACCGGGGAGCTGTTTTTT.